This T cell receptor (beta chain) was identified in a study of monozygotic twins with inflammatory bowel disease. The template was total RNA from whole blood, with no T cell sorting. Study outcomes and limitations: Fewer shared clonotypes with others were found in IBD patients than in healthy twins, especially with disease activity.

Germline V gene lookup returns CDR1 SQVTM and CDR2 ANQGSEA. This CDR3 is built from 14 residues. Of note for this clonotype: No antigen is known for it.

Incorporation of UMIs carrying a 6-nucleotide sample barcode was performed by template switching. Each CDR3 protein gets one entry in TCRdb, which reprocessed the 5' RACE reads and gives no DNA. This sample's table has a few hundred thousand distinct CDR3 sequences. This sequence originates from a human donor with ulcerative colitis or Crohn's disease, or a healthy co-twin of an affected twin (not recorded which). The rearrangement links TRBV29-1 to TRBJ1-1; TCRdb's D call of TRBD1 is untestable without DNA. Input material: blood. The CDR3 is CSVDPHGGRTEAFF.